This T cell receptor (beta chain) was recovered during a study of T cell repertoires in cytomegalovirus infection. Study as a whole: Carrying CMV and the relevant HLA type showed in public TCR beta signatures. The study, taken as a whole, reports: Ex vivo, HLA-C-restricted CMV-specific TCR beta clonotypes prevailed over the rest of the response. The cumulative frequency of public TCR beta families identified carriers of CMV plus the relevant HLA.

The CDR3 contains 16 residues. Trimming cost V 3 bases and J 3 bases, with 12 bases left between them. Germline V CDR1 and CDR2: SGHTA, FQGNSA. TCRdb reanalysed the reads using MiXCR and keeps one entry per CDR3 protein. Of under 150,000 distinct CDR3 sequences listed, more than 20% are singletons. This clonotype was detected ten times or more. Its antigen is unidentified. The sample comprised PBMCs, sequenced either directly or after in vitro stimulation (not recorded which). The V and J genes are TRBV7-2 and TRBJ1-6; no clear D. This TCR derives from a human donor in good health (CMV status not recorded). Some clones in this sample may be carry-over from other donors' samples. CDR3 sequence (DNA): TGTGCCAGCAGCTTCGGACGGCCGGGCTATAATTCACCCCTCCACTTT. Its translation is CASSFGRPGYNSPLHF.